What follows are 22 T cell receptor beta chains derived from one specimen sequenced in a study of spatial heterogeneity in lung cancer. TCRdb called the 5' RACE reads again in MiXCR, with one record for every CDR3 protein. The sample carries tens of thousands of distinct CDR3 sequences, roughly 7% recorded once. Time point of the sample: blood at routine non-recurrence follow-up after resection. Sequencing covered unsorted whole RNA taken from tumor, nontumor lung or frozen PBMC. Sequences were derived from PBMCs, sampled at follow-up. All receptors derive from a female donor with early-stage non-small cell lung cancer.

This clonotype was observed many times. CDR3 nucleotides: TGCGCCAGCAGCTTGCTATTTAGCGGGGGCCCACCGGATACGCAGTATTTT. It translates to CASSLLFSGGPPDTQYF. This chain connects TRBV5-1 to TRBJ2-3; 9 bases are a match to TRBD2. The CDR3 covers 17 residues. Germline V gene data show CDR1 as SGHRS and CDR2 as YFSETQ. The trim removed 1 base at V and 6 bases at J, leaving 12 bases unmatched.

This clonotype occurred a few times. The chain links TRBV27 to TRBJ2-2; the D gene could be TRBD1 or TRBD2 (5 bases each). The CDR3 is 21 amino acids. Per the germline V gene, CDR1 is MNHEY and CDR2 is SMNVEV (reference sequence). V lost 5 bases to trimming and J lost 1 base, with 29 bases between them. The CDR3 region is CASSTMFALAGPGWNTGELFF. CDR3 nucleotide sequence: TGTGCCAGCAGTACTATGTTTGCCCTGGCAGGGCCGGGATGGAACACCGGGGAGCTGTTTTTT.

In its sample, this clonotype was seen many times. This chain uses TRBV6-6 with TRBJ1-6; TRBD1 matches 8 bases. Germline values: CDR1 MNHNY, CDR2 SVGAGI (reference sequence). V gave up 0 bases and J gave up 10 bases; unmatched junction bases: 20. The CDR3 has 20 residues. In DNA, the CDR3 is TGTGCCAGCAGTTACTCGTGGGAGCCAGGGGGCAGGCCCATATACTCACCCCTCCACTTT. Protein: CASSYSWEPGGRPIYSPLHF.

In this sample, this clonotype turned up many times. CDR3 region: CASSLVGESGANVLTF. The CDR3 DNA follows: TGTGCCAGCAGCTTAGTTGGTGAATCTGGGGCCAACGTCCTGACTTTC. The V call is TRBV7-9, the J call TRBJ2-6; D uncertain. This CDR3 comprises 16 residues. CDR1 is SEHNR, CDR2 FQNEAQ, per germline (reference sequence). The ends were cut back, 1 base at V and 1 base at J, with 8 bases in the middle.

The sample holds many counts of this clonotype. The chain is built from TRBV5-5 and TRBJ2-7; weak D call: TRBD1 (6 bases). Germline V gives CDR1 SGHKS, CDR2 YYEKEE (reference sequence). V was cut by 3 bases and J by 2 bases, with 15 bases left in between. The CDR3 extends over 15 amino acids. The CDR3 sequence is CASSSRGYSTYEQYF. In nucleotides, the CDR3 is TGTGCCAGCAGCTCCAGGGGATATTCGACCTACGAGCAGTACTTC.

The chain employs TRBV27 and TRBJ1-2; tentatively, D is TRBD1 (5 bases). Between the trimmed V and J ends, which lost 3 bases and 7 bases, there was a span of 18 bases. In germline, CDR1 is MNHEY, CDR2 SMNVEV (reference sequence). The CDR3 extends over 15 amino acids. This CDR3 is CASSFSGGILPGYTF. CDR3 coding DNA: TGTGCCAGCAGTTTCAGCGGGGGGATCCTCCCTGGCTACACCTTC.

This clonotype was seen many times. The DNA for the CDR3 is TGCGCCAGCAGCCCACGGGGGGCTTTGGGCACAGATACGCAGTATTTT. Protein product: CASSPRGALGTDTQYF. V gene TRBV4-1 combines with J gene TRBJ2-3; the D gene is possibly TRBD2 (7 bases). V shed 4 bases and J shed 1 base, with 15 bases lying between them. The CDR3 is made up of 16 amino acids. Germline assignment: CDR1 MGHRA and CDR2 YSYEKL.

This clonotype was detected many times. The chain combines TRBV7-9 with TRBJ2-7, with 9 bases fitting TRBD1. Per the germline V gene, CDR1 is SEHNR and CDR2 is FQNEAQ (reference sequence). CDR3 length: 13 amino acids. V lost 5 bases to trimming and J lost 3 bases; unmatched junction nucleotides: 2. CDR3 DNA: TGTGCCAGCAGCACAGGGGGCAGCTACGAGCAGTACTTC. Translation: CASSTGGSYEQYF.

The V gene is TRBV11-2, the J gene TRBJ2-2, with TRBD1 identical over 9 bases. CDR3 length: 14 amino acids. The germline V gene encodes CDR1 SGHAT and CDR2 FQNNGV. The V and J ends lost 3 bases and 4 bases, in that order; junction bases with no gene match: 0. CDR3 protein: CASSLTGGTGELFF. CDR3 DNA: TGTGCCAGCAGCTTGACAGGGGGCACCGGGGAGCTGTTTTTT. The full variable domain, with the rest looked up from reference TRBV11-2 and TRBJ2-2, is EAGVAQSPRYKIIEKRQSVAFWCNPISGHATLYWYQQILGQGPKLLIQFQNNGVVDDSQLPKDRFSAERLKGVDSTLKIQPAKLEDSAVYLCASSLTGGTGELFFGEGSRLTVL.

A few counts support this clonotype. V usage is TRBV7-9 and J usage is TRBJ2-1; 8 bases are a match to TRBD2. CDR1 is SEHNR and CDR2 is FQNEAQ in the germline V gene (reference sequence). The V segment lost 4 bases and the J segment 3 bases; nucleotides outside the gene matches: 8. The CDR3 consists of 16 residues. In DNA, the CDR3 is TGTGCCAGCAGCTCCAGTAGCGGGGTCCACTACAATGAGCAGTTCTTC. It specifies CASSSSSGVHYNEQFF.

This clonotype was counted a few times. An end of the junction does not agree with germline; a read error may underlie this. J is TRBJ2-5 and V is TRBV7-7, with no clear D. This CDR3 contains 13 residues. In germline, CDR1 is SSHAT, CDR2 FNYEAQ (reference sequence). CDR3 sequence (DNA): TGTGCTAGCAGCTTAACATCGTTAGAGACCCAGTACTTC. Amino acids: CASSLTSLETQYF.

In this sample, this clonotype turned up many times. The rearrangement links TRBV4-1 to TRBJ2-5; 14 nucleotides agree with TRBD2. Germline V gene lookup returns CDR1 MGHRA and CDR2 YSYEKL. V lost 2 bases and J lost 5; bases outside the gene matches: 7. This CDR3 spans 17 amino acids. The CDR3 DNA reads as TGCGCCAGCAGCCAAAGGACTAGCGGGGGGTACGGCGAGACCCAGTACTTC. This translates into CASSQRTSGGYGETQYF.

The sample holds a few counts of this clonotype. The chain carries TRBV20-1 and TRBJ2-3; the D gene is possibly TRBD2 (7 bases). This CDR3 has 15 amino acids. Germline lookup yields CDR1 DFQATT and CDR2 SNEGSKA (reference sequence). V lost 6 bases and J lost 1, with 17 bases in between. CDR3 amino acids: CSAADGGGRTDTQYF. In nucleotides, the CDR3 is TGCAGTGCCGCCGATGGCGGGGGCCGCACAGATACGCAGTATTTT.

The rearrangement joins TRBV4-3 to TRBJ1-1; TRBD1 agrees at 7 bases. The CDR3 runs to 17 residues. Germline V gene data show CDR1 as LGHNA and CDR2 as YSLEER. V lost 3 bases, J lost 0 bases, and 10 bases stayed unmatched. CDR3 region: CASSQARGSSLNTEAFF. CDR3 in DNA: TGCGCCAGCAGCCAGGCCAGGGGGTCCTCCTTGAACACTGAAGCTTTCTTT.

In this sample, this clonotype turned up many times. V and J are TRBV28 and TRBJ2-7, with 7 bases that match TRBD1. CDR3 length: 14 residues. Trimming took 9 bases from V and 2 from J; bases not matched to a gene: 10. Germline V lookup: CDR1 MDHEN, CDR2 SYDVKM. In nucleotides, the CDR3 is TGTGCCAGTACGGGGACAGCCGGGCCCTACGAGCAGTACTTC. Residues: CASTGTAGPYEQYF.

This clonotype was detected only a few times. The CDR3, as DNA: TGTGCCACCAGTAACGTACGACAGGGGAGCTCTGGGGCCAACGTCCTGACTTTC. This gives the protein CATSNVRQGSSGANVLTF. The chain links TRBV24-1 to TRBJ2-6, with TRBD1 matching over 8 bases. Trimming at V came to 6 bases and at J to 0 bases, leaving 9 bases not matched to a gene. The CDR3 length is 18 residues. CDR1 and CDR2 (germline): KGHDR, SFDVKD.

There are many counts of this clonotype. The genes are TRBV7-6 and TRBJ2-7, with D uncertain. The germline V gene encodes CDR1 SGHVS and CDR2 FNYEAQ. V gave up 5 bases and J gave up 8 bases, with 19 bases separating them. CDR3 length: 14 residues. The CDR3 nucleotides read TGTGCCAGCAGCCCTGACCCGCGCCGGTCCCAGCAGTACTTC. Its translation is CASSPDPRRSQQYF.

The table lists this clonotype with many counts. This chain connects TRBV24-1 to TRBJ2-2; D tentatively reads TRBD1 or TRBD2 (5 bases each). This CDR3 is 18 amino acids long. V was trimmed by 4 bases and J by 2 bases, leaving 19 bases between them. Per the germline V gene, CDR1 is KGHDR and CDR2 is SFDVKD. CDR3 sequence: CATSDPTPGTVNTGELFF. CDR3 nucleotides: TGTGCCACCAGTGACCCAACGCCGGGGACGGTCAACACCGGGGAGCTGTTTTTT.

In regard to this clonotype: The junction departs from the called germline gene at one end, perhaps through a read error. This chain links TRBV7-9 with TRBJ2-3; D is undetermined. Germline V gene data show CDR1 as SEHNR and CDR2 as FQNEAQ (reference sequence). There are 15 residues in the CDR3. For the CDR3, the DNA is TGTGTCAGCACGACGGCCGCCACTAGCACAGATACGCAGTATTTT. Residues: CVSTTAATSTDTQYF.

In this sample, this clonotype turned up a few times. The CDR3 DNA follows: TGCGCCAGCAAGATTGGGGTGGGTAACACTGAAGCTTTCTTT. Its protein product is CASKIGVGNTEAFF. The chain links TRBV5-1 to TRBJ1-1; unclear D gene. The CDR3 contains 14 residues. The V end lost 6 bases, the J end lost 2 bases, and 14 bases lay between the germline ends. The germline V gene encodes CDR1 SGHRS and CDR2 YFSETQ.

Many counts were recorded for this clonotype. The genes are TRBV12-3 or TRBV12-4 and TRBJ2-5; 8 bases line up with TRBD1. CDR3 size: 14 residues. The V gene end was trimmed by 2 bases and the J gene end by 4 bases; junction bases not matched to a gene: 3. The CDR3 DNA reads as TGTGCCAGCAGTTTATCAGGGGGCCGAGAGACCCAGTACTTC. It codes for CASSLSGGRETQYF.

This clonotype was seen a few times. CDR3 region: CASSPPNGGVGDTQYF. The CDR3 DNA is TGTGCCAGCTCACCACCGAACGGGGGAGTAGGAGATACGCAGTATTTT. The rearrangement links TRBV18 to TRBJ2-3; TRBD2 is a possible D gene (6 bases). This CDR3 is 16 amino acids long. V was cut by 0 bases and J by 5 bases, with 15 bases left in between. Germline loops: CDR1 KGHSH, CDR2 LQKENI.